Presented here are 13 T cell receptor beta chains from one specimen sequenced in a study of T cells in Graves' hyperthyroidism and ophthalmopathy. Regions amplified from RNA transcripts were the TCR beta CDR3 regions. With the HTBI primer set, the TCR CDR3 went through a first round of RT-PCR. TCRdb passed the multiplex PCR reads through MiXCR, listing each CDR3 protein once. The top ten clones hold under 15% of a sample with about 640,000 distinct CDR3 sequences, roughly 15% of them seen once. Source material: blood. These receptors all stem from a woman aged 45-65 years with Graves' ophthalmopathy.

This clonotype was counted at least ten times. The gene calls are TRBV15 and TRBJ1-5; tentative D call: TRBD1 (5 bases). V was clipped by 3 bases and J by 7 bases, with 16 bases between them. CDR1 and CDR2 (germline): LNHNV, YYDKDF (reference sequence). This CDR3 has 15 amino acids. DNA for the CDR3: TGTGCCACCAGCAGCGTAGACCAGGGTAACCAGCCCCAGCATTTT. Translating it yields CATSSVDQGNQPQHF.

At least ten counts were recorded for this clonotype. The gene calls are TRBV20-1 and TRBJ2-3; 8 nucleotides align to TRBD2. CDR1 is DFQATT, CDR2 SNEGSKA, per germline (reference sequence). V shed 2 bases and J 5 bases; nucleotides not matched to a gene: 3. CDR3 size: 13 residues. The DNA for the CDR3 is TGCAGTGCTAGAAGTCTAGCGGGAGATACGCAGTATTTT. Translation gives CSARSLAGDTQYF.

This clonotype was recorded many times. This chain joins TRBV20-1 and TRBJ2-3, with 7 bases matching TRBD2. In germline, CDR1 is DFQATT, CDR2 SNEGSKA (reference sequence). The V segment lost 2 bases and the J segment 1 base; nucleotides outside the gene matches: 6. This CDR3 has 15 residues. CDR3: CSARKSGEGTDTQYF. The CDR3 DNA reads TGCAGTGCTAGAAAGAGCGGGGAGGGCACAGATACGCAGTATTTT.

In this sample, this clonotype turned up a few times. The chain couples TRBV11-2 to TRBJ2-3; D is unresolved. Trimming left V 3 bases short and J 5 bases short, with 21 bases between. Germline-derived CDR1 and CDR2 are SGHAT and FQNNGV. The CDR3 runs 17 residues. CDR3 protein: CASSFTRPGTGEDTQYF. For the CDR3, the DNA is TGTGCCAGCAGCTTCACCCGCCCCGGTACCGGAGAAGATACGCAGTATTTT.

There are many counts of this clonotype. The rearrangement links TRBV15 to TRBJ2-3; weak D call: TRBD1 (6 bases). Germline CDR1 and CDR2: LNHNV and YYDKDF (reference sequence). Trimming stripped 3 bases from V and 0 bases from J, with 13 bases between. The CDR3 covers 16 residues. CDR3 nucleotide sequence: TGTGCCACCAGCAGCCTCGGGCAGGGGAGCACAGATACGCAGTATTTT. This sequence encodes CATSSLGQGSTDTQYF.

This clonotype came up a few times. V gene TRBV14 combines with J gene TRBJ2-1, with D possibly called TRBD1 or TRBD2 (5 bases each). CDR3 length: 16 residues. The V gene lost 5 bases and the J gene lost 6 bases, with 20 bases spanning the gap. Per germline, CDR1 SGHDN and CDR2 FVKESK. The CDR3 bases are TGTGCCAGCAGCGTTCCGGGACCCCTCTTAGTCAATGAGCAGTTCTTC. This sequence encodes CASSVPGPLLVNEQFF. The complete variable domain, with remaining parts taken from reference TRBV14 and TRBJ2-1, reads EAGVTQFPSHSVIEKGQTVTLRCDPISGHDNLYWYRRVMGKEIKFLLHFVKESKQDESGMPNNRFLAERTGGTYSTLKVQPAELEDSGVYFCASSVPGPLLVNEQFFGPGTRLTVL.

This clonotype has a count of ten or more. The V gene is TRBV30, the J gene TRBJ1-1; 7 bases are a match to TRBD1. CDR1 and CDR2 from the germline V gene are GTSNPN and SVGIG (reference sequence). This CDR3 region has 13 residues. V was pared by 6 bases and J by 1 base, with 5 bases of the junction left unmatched. The DNA for the CDR3 is TGTGCCTGCTCGGGACAGCCGAACACTGAAGCTTTCTTT. Protein: CACSGQPNTEAFF.

This clonotype was picked up a small number of times. The V gene is TRBV20-1, the J gene TRBJ1-6, with 9 bases lining up with TRBD1. Losses at the gene ends were 3 bases for V and 7 bases for J; bases not matched to a gene: 1. The germline V gene encodes CDR1 DFQATT and CDR2 SNEGSKA (reference sequence). The CDR3 totals 13 residues. CDR3 region: CSASTGGNSPLHF. For the CDR3, the DNA is TGCAGTGCTAGTACAGGGGGCAATTCACCCCTCCACTTT.

V is TRBV19 and J is TRBJ1-1; TRBD1 matches at 7 bases. CDR1 and CDR2 from the germline V gene are LNHDA and SQIVND (reference sequence). The V and J ends lost 5 bases and 7 bases, in that order; junction bases with no gene match: 13. The CDR3 totals 15 residues. CDR3 nucleotides: TGTGCCAGTAGTGCTACCGGGACAGCTAGATTTGAAGCTTTCTTT. This codes for CASSATGTARFEAFF.

Note on this clonotype: Since a much larger clone is just one base distant, this may be a read error. The V and J genes are TRBV7-2 and TRBJ2-1; TRBD2 might be the D (6 bases). CDR3 length: 16 residues. Germline lookup yields CDR1 SGHTA and CDR2 FQGNSA. The CDR3 region has the DNA TGTGCCTGCAGCTTACTCGGGAGTAGGACCTACAATGAGCAGTTCTTC. Encoded protein: CACSLLGSRTYNEQFF.

This clonotype occurred many times. The chain couples TRBV5-1 to TRBJ2-1; D is unclear. V was cut by 2 bases and J by 4 bases, with 13 bases left in between. CDR3 length equals 15 residues. The germline CDR1 and CDR2 sequences are SGHRS and YFSETQ. The CDR3 loop is CASSFATHLYNEQFF. The CDR3 nucleotides are TGCGCCAGCAGCTTCGCGACACACCTTTACAATGAGCAGTTCTTC.

There are many counts of this clonotype. The chain carries TRBV4-1 and TRBJ1-1, with D tentatively TRBD1 (5 bases). Deletions cut 6 bases from V and 5 bases from J, with 16 bases between. Germline V gene data show CDR1 as MGHRA and CDR2 as YSYEKL. The CDR3 runs to 14 residues. The CDR3: CASRGYPGGTEAFF. The CDR3 bases are TGCGCCAGCAGGGGATATCCTGGGGGTACTGAAGCTTTCTTT.

This clonotype was picked up many times. The chain employs TRBV27 and TRBJ1-2; 8 bases are shared with TRBD1. CDR3 size: 14 residues. CDR1 is MNHEY and CDR2 is SMNVEV in the germline V gene (reference sequence). Trimming removed 6 bases from V and 4 bases from J; junction bases left unmatched: 7. The CDR3 spells CASSDRGRGYGYTF. CDR3 nucleotide sequence: TGTGCCAGCAGCGACAGGGGACGGGGCTATGGCTACACCTTC.